This T cell receptor (beta chain) was captured in a study of blood T cell repertoires in COVID-19. Across the study: Samples taken during acute and convalescent COVID-19 were collected in the United States, Italy and Spain. The analysed material was cDNA or gDNA that came from T cells, B-cell-depleted T cells, or PBMCs.

This clone was recorded only once. Trimming removed 2 bases from V and 7 bases from J, with 12 bases in between. The germline V gene encodes CDR1 WSHSY and CDR2 SAAADI. This CDR3 contains 13 residues. Original data processing: For nucleated cells, counts were estimated from reference gene primer amplification. Some clones are missing from TCRdb's copy, which holds only in-frame ones; the method was immunoSEQ multiplex PCR. That table is the source of V, J and clone size, and D and trimming were worked out from the DNA. Among about 130,000 clones listed, under 95% were seen once. The chain carries TRBV10-2 and TRBJ2-7, with D tentatively TRBD2 (5 bases). Input material: peripheral blood. The TCR sequence derives from a man aged 45 to 65 with active COVID-19. As DNA, the CDR3 is TGCGCCAGCAGTGAGGGCGGGTCTAAGGAGCAGTACGTC. It yields the protein CASSEGGSKEQYV.